There are a few counts of the clone carrying this T cell receptor beta chain. No antigen is known for it. This specimen belongs to a study of yellow fever vaccine responses in identical twins. Whole-study findings and limits: Each twin's T cell response to the vaccine was reported to look partly convergent and partly personalized.

TCRdb recomputed calls from the RT-PCR reads with MiXCR, one row per CDR3 protein. The sample carries more than 2,500 distinct CDR3 sequences, 80% recorded once. V was pared by 2 bases and J by 5 bases, with 0 bases between. CDR1 and CDR2 from the germline V gene are SGHNT and YENEEA. CDR3 length: 11 residues. Material: T cells from blood (PBMCs), unsorted or a sorted subset (not recorded which), obtained before or after yellow fever vaccination (not recorded which). The V and J genes are TRBV11-3 and TRBJ2-2; D is uncertain. This sequence originates from a female donor who received the yellow fever vaccine. CDR3 protein: CASSLTGELFF. DNA of the CDR3: TGTGCCAGCAGCTTAACCGGGGAGCTGTTTTTT.